One and the same sample provided the 6 T cell receptor beta chains below, sequenced in a study of cytomegalovirus exposure and HLA in healthy donors (dated by TCRdb to between 2016 and 2019). Libraries were constructed by the immunoSEQ multiplex PCR assay. For the multiplex PCR, a mixture combining 60 forward primers for TCR Vbeta segments and 13 reverse primers for TCR Jbeta segments was used. TCRdb mirrors the immuneACCESS table, restricted to in-frame sequences. Some clones are absent from its copies; in checked studies, under half trace to an unresolved V gene, and the reason for the others is unknown. Here the sample has around 170,000 clones; over 75% occur a single time. The ten largest clones take up 1% of the sample. The specimen was PBMCs. Source of these receptors: a woman aged 45-59 years in good health and CMV-seropositive.

V and J are TRBV9 and TRBJ1-1; no firm D call. The CDR3 covers 15 residues. Looked up from germline, CDR1 is SGDLS and CDR2 is YYNGEE. Between the trimmed V and J ends, which lost 0 bases and 0 bases, there was a span of 9 bases. CDR3 DNA sequence: TGTGCCAGCAGCGTAGCAGGCAGCCTGAACACTGAAGCTTTCTTT. It translates to CASSVAGSLNTEAFF.

This chain's CDR3 is CASKGTLSTDTQYF. In DNA form, the CDR3 reads TGTGCCAGCAAAGGGACTTTGAGCACAGATACGCAGTATTTT. J is TRBJ2-3 and V is TRBV5-6, with D possibly being TRBD2 (6 bases). Germline V gives CDR1 SGHDT, CDR2 YYEEEE. The ends were cut back, 6 bases at V and 0 bases at J, with 11 bases in the middle. CDR3 length: 14 residues. Full variable domain (outside the CDR3, taken from reference TRBV5-6 and TRBJ2-3): DAGVTQSPTHLIKTRGQQVTLRCSPKSGHDTVSWYQQALGQGPQFIFQYYEEEERQRGNFPDRFSGHQFPNYSSELNVNALLLGDSALYLCASKGTLSTDTQYFGPGTRLTVL.

The chain employs TRBV2 and TRBJ1-2; no reliable D call. The CDR3 is 11 residues long. V lost 6 bases and J lost 7, with 9 bases in between. The V gene's germline CDR1 is SNHLY and CDR2 FYNNEI. The CDR3 protein is CASRGRVGYTF. The DNA of the CDR3 is TGTGCCAGCAGGGGCAGAGTTGGCTACACCTTC. Using reference TRBV2 and TRBJ1-2 for the parts outside the CDR3, the full variable domain is EPEVTQTPSHQVTQMGQEVILRCVPISNHLYFYWYRQILGQKVEFLVSFYNNEISEKSEIFDDQFSVERPDGSNFTLKIRSTKLEDSAMYFCASRGRVGYTFGSGTRLTVV.

This clone was detected only once. This chain connects TRBV4-2 to TRBJ2-5; D gene uncertain. CDR3 length equals 13 residues. V gave up 4 bases and J gave up 3 bases, with 9 bases separating them. Looked up from germline, CDR1 is LGHNA and CDR2 is YNFKEQ. Written as DNA, the CDR3 is TGTGCCAGCAGCCGGGCCGAGAAAGAGACCCAGTACTTC. Translating gives CASSRAEKETQYF.

Note on this clone: Mismatch with germline at one junction end may stem from a read error. V is TRBV7-2 and J is TRBJ1-6; D possibly corresponds to TRBD1 (6 bases). The V gene's germline CDR1 is SGHTA and CDR2 FQGNSA. This CDR3 has 18 residues. CDR3 amino acids: CASSLGSVRGSNNSPLHF. CDR3 nucleotides: TGTGCCAGCAGCTTAGGCTCTGTCAGGGGCTCCAATAATTCACCCCTCCACTTT.

The V call is TRBV29-1, the J call TRBJ1-2; weak D call: TRBD1 (6 bases). Trimming shortened V by 4 bases and J by 7 bases, and 19 bases separated the two germline ends. Germline V gene lookup returns CDR1 SQVTM and CDR2 ANQGSEA. This CDR3 spans 14 amino acids. The CDR3 region has the DNA TGCAGCGTTGTAACAGGGACGGGGACTAGTGGCTACACCTTC. This gives the protein CSVVTGTGTSGYTF.